Following are 27 T cell receptor beta chains from one sample sequenced in a study of T cell responses to AZD1222 COVID-19 vaccine. Sequencing was performed with immunoSEQ multiplex PCR; in TCRdb, only in-frame clones are kept and a portion is missing. The sample lists 160,000 or so clones, 85% to 90% occurring once. This specimen was peripheral blood, taken 28 days after the second dose of the MenACWY control vaccine. These receptors were obtained from an adult who received the MenACWY meningococcal vaccine as a control.

The chain recombines TRBV9 with TRBJ1-2, with TRBD1 matching over 7 bases. Germline V gives CDR1 SGDLS, CDR2 YYNGEE. Losses at the gene ends were 0 bases for V and 2 bases for J; bases not matched to a gene: 4. The CDR3 runs to 15 residues. CDR3 sequence reads: CASSVGRQGNYGYTF. In DNA, the CDR3 is TGTGCCAGCAGCGTAGGACGACAGGGAAACTATGGCTACACCTTC.

This chain connects TRBV18 to TRBJ1-1, with 10 bases fitting TRBD1. Per germline, CDR1 KGHSH and CDR2 LQKENI. With 8 bases clipped from V and 1 base from J, the junction kept 7 bases outside the gene matches. This CDR3 comprises 15 residues. DNA for the CDR3: TGTGCCAGCCAAGGGACAGGGGAGGGGAACACTGAAGCTTTCTTT. Translating it yields CASQGTGEGNTEAFF.

The chain carries TRBV30 and TRBJ2-7; the D gene is possibly TRBD2 (5 bases). V dropped 3 bases and J dropped 1 base, with 13 bases sitting between them. This CDR3 comprises 14 residues. Germline V gives CDR1 GTSNPN, CDR2 SVGIG (reference sequence). In DNA form, the CDR3 reads TGTGCCTGGAGGACTACTCTGGGGTCCTACGAGCAGTACTTC. It yields the protein CAWRTTLGSYEQYF. The full variable domain, its missing parts supplied by reference TRBV30 and TRBJ2-7, is SQTIHQWPATLVQPVGSPLSLECTVEGTSNPNLYWYRQAAGRGLQLLFYSVGIGQISSEVPQNLSASRPQDRQFILSSKKLLLSDSGFYLCAWRTTLGSYEQYFGPGTRLTVT.

The chain is built from TRBV15 and TRBJ1-5; D uncertain. V lost 0 bases and J lost 2, with 11 bases in between. CDR1 is LNHNV, CDR2 YYDKDF, per germline (reference sequence). The CDR3 length is 16 residues. CDR3 residues: CATSRDLGSGNQPQHF. The CDR3 bases are TGTGCCACCAGCAGAGATTTGGGAAGCGGCAATCAGCCCCAGCATTTT.

This sequence joins TRBV28 and TRBJ1-6; weak D call: TRBD1 (6 bases). The germline V and J ends were trimmed by 5 bases and 7 bases, with 18 bases remaining between them. Looked up from germline, CDR1 is MDHEN and CDR2 is SYDVKM. CDR3 size: 16 residues. The CDR3 DNA reads as TGTGCCAGCAGTCCAACAGGGACCACGATGAATTCACCCCTCCACTTT. Protein sequence: CASSPTGTTMNSPLHF. Full variable domain (rest looked up from reference TRBV28 and TRBJ1-6): DVKVTQSSRYLVKRTGEKVFLECVQDMDHENMFWYRQDPGLGLRLIYFSYDVKMKEKGDIPEGYSVSREKKERFSLILESASTNQTSMYLCASSPTGTTMNSPLHFGNGTRLTVT.

The V and J genes are TRBV30 and TRBJ1-1; D is ambiguous. This CDR3 is built from 13 residues. The germline V gene encodes CDR1 GTSNPN and CDR2 SVGIG (reference sequence). Trimming took off 2 bases at V and 3 bases at J, with 10 bases between the two ends. The CDR3 DNA reads as TGTGCCTGGAGTAGGCAGATCCACACTGAAGCTTTCTTT. It encodes CAWSRQIHTEAFF.

The J gene is TRBJ2-1, the V gene TRBV15; no firm D call. Germline loops: CDR1 LNHNV, CDR2 YYDKDF (reference sequence). Trimming shortened V by 1 base and J by 0 bases, and 4 bases separated the two germline ends. The CDR3 consists of 14 residues. The CDR3: CATSRAGSYNEQFF. CDR3 coding DNA: TGTGCCACCAGCAGAGCGGGCTCCTACAATGAGCAGTTCTTC.

This chain uses TRBV27 with TRBJ2-1; 14 positions agree with TRBD2. From germline, CDR1 is MNHEY and CDR2 SMNVEV (reference sequence). With V trimmed by 2 bases and J by 7 bases, 1 base remained unmatched. CDR3 length equals 15 residues. The CDR3 here is CASSLGTSGSNEQFF. The CDR3 nucleotides are TGTGCCAGCAGTTTAGGGACTAGCGGGAGTAATGAGCAGTTCTTC.

This chain connects TRBV19 to TRBJ1-2; D not resolved. Trimming stripped 1 base from V and 5 bases from J, with 11 bases between. The germline V gene has CDR1 LNHDA and CDR2 SQIVND (reference sequence). The CDR3 covers 14 residues. The DNA of the CDR3 is TGTGCCAGTAGTATAGCCCCCGGTGATTATGGCTACACCTTC. Translation: CASSIAPGDYGYTF.

For the CDR3, the DNA is TGTGCCAGCAGCCGGCGGGACAGAGGTCTTCCCTATGGCTACACCTTC. Protein sequence: CASSRRDRGLPYGYTF. The chain carries TRBV7-6 and TRBJ1-2; TRBD1 matches at 7 bases. Germline V gene sequence: CDR1 SGHVS, CDR2 FNYEAQ. There are 16 residues in the CDR3. V was pared by 5 bases and J by 4 bases, with 13 bases of the junction left unmatched.

This chain uses TRBV28 with TRBJ1-5; 9 bases line up with TRBD1. CDR3 length: 14 residues. Germline CDR1 is MDHEN and CDR2 is SYDVKM. Losses at the gene ends were 6 bases for V and 0 bases for J; bases not matched to a gene: 0. The chain's CDR3 is CASRDRGSNQPQHF. DNA of the CDR3: TGTGCCAGCAGGGACAGGGGTAGCAATCAGCCCCAGCATTTT.

The genes are TRBV28 and TRBJ1-5, with D hard to call. The ends were cut back, 5 bases at V and 2 bases at J, with 16 bases in the middle. The CDR3 totals 16 residues. The germline gives CDR1 MDHEN, CDR2 SYDVKM. The CDR3, as DNA: TGTGCCAGCAGTGCTAAATTGTCCGGGGGCAATCAGCCCCAGCATTTT. Its translation: CASSAKLSGGNQPQHF.

The table lists this clone with a count of one. The J gene is TRBJ1-2, the V gene TRBV18; 8 positions agree with TRBD1. The CDR3 loop spans 13 amino acids. V shed 5 bases, J shed 3 bases, and the junction held 2 bases outside the gene matches. The germline V gene encodes CDR1 KGHSH and CDR2 LQKENI. The CDR3 loop is CASSATGDYGYTF. The CDR3 DNA sequence: TGTGCCAGCTCAGCGACAGGGGACTATGGCTACACCTTC.

This rearrangement joins TRBV3-1 (or the pseudogene TRBV3-2) to TRBJ2-7; D is possibly TRBD1 (5 bases). CDR1 is LGHDT, CDR2 YNNKEL, per germline (reference sequence). Trimming cost V 8 bases and J 3 bases, with 8 bases left between them. The CDR3 length is 11 residues. The CDR3: CASSGHYEQYF. CDR3 in DNA: TGTGCCAGCTCCGGACACTACGAGCAGTACTTC.

The chain couples TRBV10-3 to TRBJ2-7; 7 nucleotides agree with TRBD1. Germline V gene lookup returns CDR1 ENHRY and CDR2 SYGVKD. The CDR3 is made up of 15 amino acids. Trimming cost V 0 bases and J 5 bases; bases outside gene matches: 7. CDR3 in DNA: TGTGCCATCAGTGAGTCGAGAGGGGGCATCGACGAGCAGTACTTC. Protein product: CAISESRGGIDEQYF.

This rearrangement joins TRBV6-2 or TRBV6-3 to TRBJ2-6, with a weak D call TRBD2 (6 bases). The CDR3 has 19 residues. Germline V gene sequence: CDR1 MNHEY, CDR2 SVGEGT. Trimming pared 4 bases from V and 0 bases from J, leaving 19 bases between. CDR3 protein: CASSSVGRAQPSGANVLTF. Here the CDR3 DNA reads TGTGCCAGCAGTTCAGTCGGGAGAGCTCAGCCCTCTGGGGCCAACGTCCTGACTTTC.

V and J are TRBV19 and TRBJ2-7; D uncertain. Germline V gene sequence: CDR1 LNHDA, CDR2 SQIVND (reference sequence). The CDR3 is made up of 13 amino acids. V was cut by 5 bases and J by 1 base, with 9 bases left in between. The DNA for the CDR3 is TGTGCCAGTAGTGAAGCGCCTTCCTACGAGCAGTACTTC. Its translation is CASSEAPSYEQYF.

The gene calls are TRBV10-3 and TRBJ2-1; possible D gene TRBD1, 5 bases. Germline assignment: CDR1 ENHRY and CDR2 SYGVKD. Trimming shortened V by 5 bases and J by 5 bases, and 22 bases separated the two germline ends. The CDR3 loop spans 17 amino acids. CDR3 sequence (DNA): TGTGCCATCAGTAGAGCATCGGACATCTATTTAAACAATGAGCAGTTCTTC. Encoded protein: CAISRASDIYLNNEQFF.

This chain joins TRBV28 and TRBJ2-5, with a weak D call TRBD2 (6 bases). The ends were cut back, 4 bases at V and 2 bases at J, with 20 bases in the middle. The germline V gene has CDR1 MDHEN and CDR2 SYDVKM. This CDR3 is built from 17 residues. The CDR3 region is CASSSLWDSRGQETQYF. The CDR3 nucleotides are TGTGCCAGCAGTTCCCTTTGGGACTCTCGGGGGCAAGAGACCCAGTACTTC. The full variable domain, its missing parts supplied by reference TRBV28 and TRBJ2-5, is DVKVTQSSRYLVKRTGEKVFLECVQDMDHENMFWYRQDPGLGLRLIYFSYDVKMKEKGDIPEGYSVSREKKERFSLILESASTNQTSMYLCASSSLWDSRGQETQYFGPGTRLLVL.

This sequence joins TRBV4-1 and TRBJ1-2; weak D call: TRBD1 (5 bases). With 1 base removed from V and 5 bases from J, the gap between germline ends came to 11 bases. CDR3 length: 14 residues. The germline V gene has CDR1 MGHRA and CDR2 YSYEKL. The CDR3 spells CASSQGGVWYGYTF. CDR3 nucleotides: TGCGCCAGCAGCCAAGGAGGGGTTTGGTATGGCTACACCTTC.

In its sample, this clone was seen once. This sequence joins TRBV4-2 and TRBJ2-7, with unresolved D. The V and J ends lost 4 bases and 1 base respectively, with 11 bases between them. The CDR3 is 14 residues long. Per germline, CDR1 LGHNA and CDR2 YNFKEQ. Here the CDR3 reads CASSLGWGSYEQYF. The CDR3 DNA sequence: TGTGCCAGCAGCCTCGGGTGGGGATCCTACGAGCAGTACTTC.

V gene TRBV19 combines with J gene TRBJ1-2, with TRBD1 identical over 9 bases. This CDR3 is built from 13 residues. After removal of 6 bases from V and 8 bases from J, the junction contained 7 bases not matched to a gene. Germline assignment: CDR1 LNHDA and CDR2 SQIVND (reference sequence). The CDR3, as DNA: TGTGCCAGTAGAAGGACAGGGGTGGACGGCTACACCTTC. It is translated as CASRRTGVDGYTF.

Here the CDR3 DNA reads TGTGCCATCAGTGACTACGACGGGGATCAGCCCCAGCATTTT. It is translated as CAISDYDGDQPQHF. The V gene is TRBV10-3, the J gene TRBJ1-5, with D unresolved. CDR1 ENHRY and CDR2 SYGVKD come from the germline V gene. The ends were cut back, 3 bases at V and 5 bases at J, with 11 bases in the middle. This CDR3 region has 14 residues.

This CDR3 reads CASSELGGSTDTQYF. The CDR3 nucleotides read TGTGCCAGCAGTGAATTAGGGGGGAGCACAGATACGCAGTATTTT. This chain uses TRBV25-1 with TRBJ2-3; either TRBD1 or TRBD2 may fit D (6 bases each). CDR1 is MGHDK, CDR2 SYGVNS, per germline. The CDR3 is made up of 15 amino acids. V lost 1 base and J 0 bases, leaving 8 bases between the germline ends.

The chain carries TRBV9 and TRBJ1-1, with 7 nucleotides matching TRBD1. J lost 11 bases, V lost 4 bases, and 8 bases had no gene match. The CDR3 has 12 residues. CDR1 is SGDLS and CDR2 is YYNGEE in the germline V gene. The CDR3 coding sequence is TGTGCCAGCAGCCCGCATGAGGGGGCCGCTTTCTTT. Protein: CASSPHEGAAFF.

The chain joins TRBV6-4 to TRBJ1-2, with D possibly matching TRBD1 (5 bases). V was trimmed by 6 bases and J by 4 bases, leaving 9 bases between them. In germline, CDR1 is MRHNA, CDR2 SNTAGT. The CDR3 is 12 residues long. The CDR3 DNA reads as TGTGCCAGCAGGGACACTGCCTATGGCTACACCTTC. This gives the protein CASRDTAYGYTF.

The genes are TRBV18 and TRBJ2-1; 9 nucleotides match TRBD1. The V gene's germline CDR1 is KGHSH and CDR2 LQKENI. This CDR3 is built from 14 residues. J lost 5 bases, V lost 4 bases, and 3 bases had no gene match. The DNA of the CDR3 is TGTGCCAGCTCACGGGACAGGGTTAACAATGAGCAGTTCTTC. This codes for CASSRDRVNNEQFF.